The 21 T cell receptor beta chains presented below share a single source sample, sequenced in a study of blood T cell repertoires in COVID-19. The repertoire was sequenced with immunoSEQ multiplex PCR; TCRdb's copy has only in-frame clones and lacks some. This sample has 100,000 or so clones; 85% to 90% occur once, and the top ten carry 10% to 15%. Sequencing used peripheral blood. The source of these receptors is a woman in her sixties or seventies in a cohort sampled during active or convalescent COVID-19.

V usage is TRBV9 and J usage is TRBJ1-1, with D unresolved. CDR3 length: 13 amino acids. CDR1 is SGDLS and CDR2 is YYNGEE in the germline V gene. V was clipped by 0 bases and J by 4 bases, with 7 bases between them. CDR3 amino acids: CASSVVLSTEAFF. CDR3 DNA sequence: TGTGCCAGCAGCGTAGTATTGAGCACTGAAGCTTTCTTT.

V is TRBV27 and J is TRBJ2-1; 13 bases map to TRBD2. This CDR3 is built from 19 residues. CDR1 MNHEY and CDR2 SMNVEV come from the germline V gene (reference sequence). Germline trimming cut 5 bases from V and 0 bases from J; bases unmatched to any gene: 10. CDR3 loop: CASSLTGTSGIRSYNEQFF. The CDR3 region has the DNA TGTGCCAGCAGTCTTACCGGGACTAGCGGGATACGCTCCTACAATGAGCAGTTCTTC.

The J gene is TRBJ2-5, the V gene TRBV29-1; D is possibly TRBD2 (5 bases). V lost 4 bases to trimming and J lost 6 bases, with 18 bases between them. The CDR3 consists of 14 residues. Germline values: CDR1 SQVTM, CDR2 ANQGSEA. This CDR3 is CSVVEAVKWQTQYF. In DNA form, the CDR3 reads TGCAGCGTTGTAGAAGCGGTGAAATGGCAGACCCAGTACTTC.

The chain has TRBV19 and TRBJ1-4; 8 positions agree with TRBD1. The CDR3 is 18 residues long. Germline CDR1 and CDR2: LNHDA and SQIVND (reference sequence). J lost 0 bases, V lost 2 bases, and 8 bases had no gene match. In DNA form, the CDR3 reads TGTGCCAGTAGTATAATGGGGACAGGCCGGGCAACTAATGAAAAACTGTTTTTT. It specifies CASSIMGTGRATNEKLFF.

The chain has TRBV7-3 and TRBJ1-6; D is perhaps TRBD1 (5 bases). Trimming cost V 4 bases and J 10 bases, with 14 bases left between them. Looked up from germline, CDR1 is SGHTA and CDR2 is FQGTGA. CDR3 size: 14 residues. Here the CDR3 reads CASSSGRGRSPLHF. The CDR3 DNA reads TGTGCCAGCAGCTCAGGGAGGGGCCGCTCACCCCTCCACTTT.

The table lists this clone with a count of one. This CDR3 reads CASSSDSLEQFF. CDR3 sequence (DNA): TGTGCCAGCAGCTCTGACTCCCTTGAGCAGTTCTTC. This chain connects TRBV7-9 to TRBJ2-1; no firm D call. Germline-derived CDR1 and CDR2 are SEHNR and FQNEAQ (reference sequence). V was shortened by 4 bases and J by 9 bases, with 10 bases between the two germline ends. The CDR3 covers 12 residues.

The gene calls are TRBV5-1 and TRBJ2-7, with TRBD2 matching 13 bases. The V gene end was trimmed by 4 bases and the J gene end by 7 bases; junction bases not matched to a gene: 11. In germline, CDR1 is SGHRS, CDR2 YFSETQ. The CDR3 length is 16 residues. Written as DNA, the CDR3 is TGCGCCAGCAGCCCCCAGACTAGCGGGGGGTTTGGAGAGCAGTACTTC. Its protein is CASSPQTSGGFGEQYF.

The V gene is TRBV3-1 (or the pseudogene TRBV3-2), the J gene TRBJ2-1; no reliable D call. Germline CDR1 is LGHDT and CDR2 is YNNKEL (reference sequence). The CDR3 spans 11 residues. The ends were cut back, 2 bases at V and 11 bases at J, with 7 bases in the middle. The DNA for the CDR3 is TGTGCCAGCAGCCAAAGAGGAAAGCAGTTCTTC. It encodes CASSQRGKQFF.

This clone was seen once. The chain recombines TRBV5-5 with TRBJ2-3; TRBD2 matches at 14 bases. Trimming cost V 4 bases and J 1 base; bases outside gene matches: 5. This CDR3 is 17 amino acids long. Germline V gives CDR1 SGHKS, CDR2 YYEKEE (reference sequence). The CDR3 loop reads CASSVQGLAGGTDTQYF. DNA of the CDR3: TGTGCCAGCAGCGTGCAGGGACTAGCGGGAGGCACAGATACGCAGTATTTT.

The chain has TRBV3-1 (or the pseudogene TRBV3-2) and TRBJ2-1; D may be TRBD2 (6 bases). The V gene's germline CDR1 is LGHDT and CDR2 YNNKEL (reference sequence). This CDR3 is built from 14 residues. Trimming took off 1 base at V and 12 bases at J, with 16 bases between the two ends. CDR3 nucleotide sequence: TGTGCCAGCAGCCAAGGCGCGGGGCGAGAAAGGCAGTTCTTC. The encoded protein is CASSQGAGRERQFF.

The chain couples TRBV11-2 to TRBJ2-1; the match to TRBD2 covers 10 bases. With V trimmed by 1 base and J by 1 base, 1 base remained unmatched. Germline assignment: CDR1 SGHAT and CDR2 FQNNGV. The CDR3 has 16 residues. The CDR3 nucleotides are TGTGCCAGCAGCTTAGGAGCGGGAGGGTCCTACAATGAGCAGTTCTTC. This sequence encodes CASSLGAGGSYNEQFF.

This clone appeared a few times. The chain employs TRBV7-8 and TRBJ1-1, with TRBD1 matching 9 bases. The J segment lost 1 base and the V segment lost 5 bases, leaving 11 bases of the junction unmatched. The CDR3 is 17 residues long. The germline gives CDR1 SGHVS, CDR2 FQNEAQ. CDR3 sequence (DNA): TGTGCCAGCAGCCAATCAAGATACAGGGGGCCGAACACTGAAGCTTTCTTT. Protein: CASSQSRYRGPNTEAFF.

The gene calls are TRBV5-1 and TRBJ2-3, with D possibly matching TRBD2 (6 bases). The CDR3 has 15 amino acids. V was cut by 5 bases and J by 0 bases, with 13 bases left in between. Germline assignment: CDR1 SGHRS and CDR2 YFSETQ. DNA for the CDR3: TGCGCCAGCAGTTATGCGGGACCTAGCACAGATACGCAGTATTTT. Amino acids: CASSYAGPSTDTQYF.

The chain couples TRBV6-6 to TRBJ1-2, with 7 bases lining up with TRBD1. From germline, CDR1 is MNHNY and CDR2 SVGAGI (reference sequence). The junction had 7 bases not matched to a gene; V was cut back by 6 bases and J by 6 bases. The CDR3 length is 13 residues. DNA of the CDR3: TGTGCCAGCAGCTTGGACAGGATAAATGGCTACACCTTC. It encodes CASSLDRINGYTF.

This clone appeared once. This chain connects TRBV3-1 (or the pseudogene TRBV3-2) to TRBJ1-2, with D possibly TRBD1 on 6 matching bases. This CDR3 is built from 13 residues. V dropped 0 bases and J dropped 4 bases, with 6 bases sitting between them. Germline V gives CDR1 LGHDT, CDR2 YNNKEL (reference sequence). Here the CDR3 DNA reads TGTGCCAGCAGCCAAGAAGGGGGCTATGGCTACACCTTC. Its protein product is CASSQEGGYGYTF.

This sequence joins TRBV7-8 and TRBJ1-1; D is unclear. Germline CDR1 reads SGHVS; CDR2 reads FQNEAQ. V lost 5 bases and J lost 7, with 8 bases in between. There are 11 residues in the CDR3. The CDR3 is CASSKLVEAFF. The CDR3, as DNA: TGTGCCAGCAGCAAACTGGTTGAAGCTTTCTTT.

J is TRBJ1-2 and V is TRBV15; the D is unclear. V lost 1 base and J 5 bases, leaving 11 bases between the germline ends. The CDR3 sequence is 14 residues long. From germline, CDR1 is LNHNV and CDR2 YYDKDF (reference sequence). The CDR3 reads CATSRGGEVYGYTF. DNA for the CDR3: TGTGCCACCAGCAGAGGTGGCGAGGTTTATGGCTACACCTTC.

V gene TRBV3-1 (or the pseudogene TRBV3-2) combines with J gene TRBJ2-4; D perhaps matches TRBD2 (8 bases). This CDR3 is 18 amino acids long. CDR1 is LGHDT, CDR2 YNNKEL, per germline (reference sequence). V was cut by 3 bases and J by 6 bases, with 24 bases left in between. CDR3 DNA sequence: TGTGCCAGCAGCCAGGCGCTAGCGGGTGGACAGGAACGAAACATTCAGTACTTC. Amino acids: CASSQALAGGQERNIQYF.

The chain couples TRBV19 to TRBJ2-3; D unresolved. Trimming removed 5 bases from V and 6 bases from J, with 6 bases in between. CDR3 length equals 11 residues. Germline assignment: CDR1 LNHDA and CDR2 SQIVND (reference sequence). The CDR3 reads CASSYGDTQYF. The CDR3 coding sequence is TGTGCCAGTAGTTACGGGGATACGCAGTATTTT.

Only a few counts were recorded for this clone. The chain couples TRBV27 to TRBJ1-4; 8 bases fit TRBD1. The J segment lost 4 bases and the V segment lost 0 bases, leaving 4 bases of the junction unmatched. CDR3 length equals 16 residues. Per germline, CDR1 MNHEY and CDR2 SMNVEV (reference sequence). CDR3 nucleotide sequence: TGTGCCAGCAGTTTATCGGGGACAGGCTATAATGAAAAACTGTTTTTT. Protein: CASSLSGTGYNEKLFF.

CDR3: CAVSRDREIGYTF. CDR3 DNA sequence: TGTGCCGTCTCCCGGGACAGGGAAATCGGCTACACCTTC. J is TRBJ1-2 and V is TRBV10-3; TRBD1 matches at 9 bases. The CDR3 consists of 13 residues. Trimming cost V 11 bases and J 8 bases; bases outside gene matches: 12. Germline V gene lookup returns CDR1 ENHRY and CDR2 SYGVKD.